These 22 T cell receptor beta chains were sequenced from one sample in a study of blood T cell repertoires in COVID-19. TCRdb's copy holds only in-frame clones and misses some; the assay was immunoSEQ multiplex PCR. Of more than 12,000 clones listed, 70% to 80% are singletons. Sequencing was carried out using peripheral blood. The receptors shown here come from a human donor in a cohort sampled during active COVID-19.

The chain joins TRBV24-1 to TRBJ1-5; D is undetermined. From germline, CDR1 is KGHDR and CDR2 SFDVKD. V was shortened by 5 bases and J by 4 bases, with 14 bases between the two germline ends. The CDR3 covers 15 residues. Here the CDR3 reads CATSASTDPNQPQHF. In nucleotides, the CDR3 is TGTGCCACCAGTGCATCGACTGATCCAAATCAGCCCCAGCATTTT.

The DNA of the CDR3 is TGTGCCAGTACTCCCGTCGGGGGTAGCGAGAATCAGCCCCAGCATTTT. It is translated as CASTPVGGSENQPQHF. This chain links TRBV19 with TRBJ1-5, with D possibly TRBD1 on 5 matching bases. CDR3 length: 16 residues. Germline CDR1 and CDR2: LNHDA and SQIVND (reference sequence). The V gene lost 7 bases and the J gene lost 4 bases, with 20 bases spanning the gap.

The chain is built from TRBV6-5 and TRBJ1-5, with 8 bases aligning to TRBD1. Germline CDR1 is MNHEY and CDR2 is SVGAGI. The CDR3 is 13 amino acids. With 6 bases clipped from V and 5 bases from J, the junction kept 3 bases outside the gene matches. This chain's CDR3 is CASRTGADQPQHF. Here the CDR3 DNA reads TGTGCCAGCAGGACAGGGGCTGATCAGCCCCAGCATTTT.

This clone was detected a few times. The rearrangement uses TRBV28 and TRBJ1-6; no clear D gene. Germline V gene sequence: CDR1 MDHEN, CDR2 SYDVKM. The CDR3 loop spans 14 amino acids. Trimming took off 7 bases at V and 10 bases at J, with 17 bases between the two ends. The CDR3 protein is CASKLRGPGSPLHF. CDR3 DNA: TGTGCCAGCAAATTGAGAGGGCCTGGATCACCCCTCCACTTT.

The chain links TRBV6-5 to TRBJ1-2, with a weak D call TRBD1 (5 bases). The CDR3 runs 12 residues. The V end lost 7 bases, the J end lost 3 bases, and 9 bases lay between the germline ends. Germline CDR1 MNHEY, CDR2 SVGAGI. The CDR3 region is CASTDTYYGYTF. Written as DNA, the CDR3 is TGTGCCAGCACGGACACTTACTATGGCTACACCTTC.

Remarks on this clone: One junction end does not reproduce the germline sequence, and a read error may be involved. The chain couples TRBV9 to TRBJ2-1, with D perhaps matching TRBD1 (5 bases). The CDR3 covers 12 residues. The germline V gene encodes CDR1 SGDLS and CDR2 YYNGEE. CDR3 sequence: CASSVSDNKQFF. The CDR3 nucleotides are TGTGCCAGCAGCGTGTCGGACAATAAGCAGTTCTTC.

This sequence joins TRBV27 and TRBJ1-2, with D possibly matching TRBD1 (6 bases). The CDR3 sequence is 14 residues long. The ends were cut back, 4 bases at V and 3 bases at J, with 12 bases in the middle. Germline V lookup: CDR1 MNHEY, CDR2 SMNVEV (reference sequence). The CDR3 DNA reads as TGTGCCAGCAGTTCTACAGGGAGGGACTATGGCTACACCTTC. It yields the protein CASSSTGRDYGYTF.

The CDR3 DNA reads TGTGCCAGCAGCACCTATACAGTTGACAATGAGCAGTTCTTC. Translating gives CASSTYTVDNEQFF. This chain connects TRBV7-2 to TRBJ2-1; D remains unclear. This CDR3 has 14 residues. V was clipped by 5 bases and J by 5 bases, with 13 bases between them. CDR1 is SGHTA and CDR2 is FQGNSA in the germline V gene.

The rearrangement joins TRBV11-3 to TRBJ1-1; D not certain. Germline CDR1 SGHNT, CDR2 YENEEA. The CDR3 runs to 15 residues. V was pared by 3 bases and J by 0 bases, with 11 bases between. CDR3 in DNA: TGTGCCAGCAGCTTGGTAGCCAGCATGAACACTGAAGCTTTCTTT. Protein product: CASSLVASMNTEAFF.

The chain has TRBV3-1 (or the pseudogene TRBV3-2) and TRBJ1-6; D ambiguous. The V gene's germline CDR1 is LGHDT and CDR2 YNNKEL (reference sequence). This CDR3 comprises 13 residues. V lost 1 base to trimming and J lost 6 bases, with 4 bases between them. The CDR3 sequence: CASSQALNSPLHF. For the CDR3, the DNA is TGTGCCAGCAGCCAAGCCCTTAATTCACCCCTCCACTTT.

The CDR3 loop reads CASSPRGAGELFF. The CDR3 coding sequence is TGTGCCAGCTCACCACGGGGGGCCGGGGAGCTGTTTTTT. The chain carries TRBV18 and TRBJ2-2; TRBD2 is a possible D gene (6 bases). Germline lookup yields CDR1 KGHSH and CDR2 LQKENI. Trimming removed 1 base at V and 6 bases at J, with 6 bases between. The CDR3 is made up of 13 amino acids.

V and J are TRBV7-2 and TRBJ1-2, with unresolved D. V gave up 2 bases and J gave up 0 bases, with 10 bases separating them. The CDR3 consists of 15 residues. CDR1 and CDR2 from the germline V gene are SGHTA and FQGNSA. CDR3 protein: CASSLRAGTNYGYTF. The CDR3 nucleotides read TGTGCCAGCAGCTTAAGGGCGGGGACTAACTATGGCTACACCTTC.

The rearrangement joins TRBV28 to TRBJ1-2, with 8 bases fitting TRBD1. CDR3 length: 13 residues. Per the germline V gene, CDR1 is MDHEN and CDR2 is SYDVKM. V was clipped by 6 bases and J by 4 bases; unmatched bases: 4. The CDR3 nucleotides are TGTGCCAGCAGCGCTACAGGGGGCTATGGCTACACCTTC. This translates into CASSATGGYGYTF.

V and J are TRBV18 and TRBJ2-5; 7 nucleotides match TRBD1. Trimming removed 6 bases from V and 4 bases from J; junction bases left unmatched: 5. The CDR3 has 13 residues. CDR1 and CDR2 from the germline V gene are KGHSH and LQKENI. The CDR3 protein is CASSRQGRETQYF. The CDR3, as DNA: TGTGCCAGCTCTCGACAGGGAAGAGAGACCCAGTACTTC.

The chain links TRBV10-3 to TRBJ2-5; TRBD1 is a possible D gene (6 bases). The CDR3 extends over 14 amino acids. Germline V gives CDR1 ENHRY, CDR2 SYGVKD. V was shortened by 6 bases and J by 5 bases, with 16 bases between the two germline ends. The DNA of the CDR3 is TGTGCCATCAGGGCCCAAGGGGGATGGGAGACCCAGTACTTC. As protein: CAIRAQGGWETQYF.

The J gene is TRBJ2-5, the V gene TRBV2; 7 bases agree with TRBD1. After removal of 5 bases from V and 2 bases from J, the junction contained 8 bases not matched to a gene. CDR3 length: 15 residues. The germline V gene encodes CDR1 SNHLY and CDR2 FYNNEI. The CDR3 sequence: CASSSDRVRQETQYF. As DNA, the CDR3 is TGTGCCAGCAGTTCCGACAGGGTTCGACAAGAGACCCAGTACTTC.

This sequence joins TRBV2 and TRBJ1-5; a possible D gene is TRBD1 (5 bases). Per the germline V gene, CDR1 is SNHLY and CDR2 is FYNNEI. V was trimmed by 1 base and J by 2 bases, leaving 9 bases between them. This CDR3 has 15 residues. The CDR3 DNA reads TGTGCCAGCAGTGAAGGGGGGGTTGGCAATCAGCCCCAGCATTTT. Its protein is CASSEGGVGNQPQHF.

This clone has just a few counts. The rearrangement links TRBV11-3 to TRBJ2-2; tentatively, D is TRBD1 (6 bases). The CDR3 is 18 amino acids. V lost 1 base and J 5 bases, leaving 20 bases between the germline ends. Germline V lookup: CDR1 SGHNT, CDR2 YENEEA. This CDR3 reads CASSLALTRGGSTGELFF. CDR3 sequence (DNA): TGTGCCAGCAGCTTAGCCTTAACCCGAGGGGGTAGTACCGGGGAGCTGTTTTTT.

This clone has just one count. V is TRBV5-1 and J is TRBJ2-1; TRBD1 aligns across 8 bases. After removal of 4 bases from V and 16 bases from J, the junction contained 10 bases not matched to a gene. The CDR3 extends over 12 amino acids. Germline loops: CDR1 SGHRS, CDR2 YFSETQ. DNA of the CDR3: TGCGCCAGCAGCGAAACCGGGACAGGTGTCTTCTTC. Translated: CASSETGTGVFF.

This clone has a single count. The genes are TRBV24-1 and TRBJ2-5; weak D call: TRBD2 (6 bases). Germline assignment: CDR1 KGHDR and CDR2 SFDVKD. The ends were cut back, 5 bases at V and 4 bases at J, with 7 bases in the middle. CDR3 length: 12 amino acids. CDR3 bases: TGTGCCACCAGTGCGGGGGTAGAGACCCAGTACTTC. This gives the protein CATSAGVETQYF.

The V gene is TRBV9, the J gene TRBJ2-7; 8 nucleotides agree with TRBD1. Germline values: CDR1 SGDLS, CDR2 YYNGEE. The CDR3 has 17 residues. J was trimmed by 5 bases and V by 3 bases; bases with no gene match: 16. The CDR3 reads CASSEEDGTGVNHEQYF. The CDR3 DNA follows: TGTGCCAGCAGCGAGGAAGACGGGACAGGAGTGAACCACGAGCAGTACTTC.

This clone was seen a handful of times. V usage is TRBV2 and J usage is TRBJ1-2, with D tentatively TRBD1 (6 bases). This CDR3 is 13 amino acids long. V dropped 2 bases and J dropped 6 bases, with 10 bases sitting between them. Germline V gene data show CDR1 as SNHLY and CDR2 as FYNNEI. In DNA, the CDR3 is TGTGCCAGCAGTGAATTGGGGGCGAATGGCTACACCTTC. Encoded protein: CASSELGANGYTF.